Listed below are T cell receptor beta chains from one sample, sequenced in a study of cytomegalovirus exposure and HLA in healthy donors. TCRdb's table, derived via immunoSEQ multiplex PCR, lists solely in-frame clones and lacks some. The table lists about 150,000 clones, approximately 80% of them singletons. The source material was PBMCs. Receptors were obtained from a young man in good health and CMV-seronegative. CDR3s include the opening cysteine and the closing phenylalanine or tryptophan. A D gene is named only where the DNA matches it firmly. Clone size is given for some rows only: seen once, a few or many times, or a class if the clone is expanded.

V: TRBV28; size: NA; J: TRBJ1-1; D: NA; DNA: TGTGCCAGCAGCATGAACACTGAAGCTTTCTTT; CDR3: CASSMNTEAFF
V: TRBV7-2; size: once; J: TRBJ2-3; D: TRBD2; DNA: TGTGCCAGCAGCTTTTTTGAGCGGGAGACGCAGTATTTT; CDR3: CASSFFERETQYF
V: TRBV6-5; size: NA; J: TRBJ2-1; D: TRBD2; DNA: TGTGCCAGCAGCCCCGGGACTAGCGGGCTCAATGAGCAGTTCTTC; CDR3: CASSPGTSGLNEQFF
V: TRBV2; size: NA; J: TRBJ2-2; D: TRBD2; DNA: TGTGCCAGCAGTGGTTATCATAGCGGGAGCAGCACCGGGGAGCTGTTTTTT; CDR3: CASSGYHSGSSTGELFF
V: TRBV28; size: few; J: TRBJ2-3; D: NA; DNA: TGTGCCAGCAGTTTAGGCCGGGGTGGGCAGTATTTT; CDR3: CASSLGRGGQYF
V: TRBV30; size: NA; J: TRBJ2-7; D: NA; DNA: TGTGCCTGGAGGGAGGGCTTTTCCGAGCAGTACTTC; CDR3: CAWREGFSEQYF
V: TRBV18; size: NA; J: TRBJ2-7; D: NA; DNA: TGTGCCAGCTCACCACCGGCCGGACAGACCTACGAGCAGTACTTC; CDR3: CASSPPAGQTYEQYF
V: TRBV6-5; size: once; J: TRBJ2-7; D: NA; DNA: TGTGCCAGCACCCCTGGAGGGGAGGACTACGAGCAGTACTTC; CDR3: CASTPGGEDYEQYF
V: TRBV5-1; size: NA; J: TRBJ1-2; D: NA; DNA: TGCGCCAGCAGCCCGGGCACTGGGGGGGCATTGGGCTACACCTTC; CDR3: CASSPGTGGALGYTF
V: TRBV9; size: few; J: TRBJ1-2; D: NA; DNA: TGTGCCAGCAGCGTAGGAGGAGGGCTGCGTGGCTACACCTTC; CDR3: CASSVGGGLRGYTF
V: TRBV6-1; size: NA; J: TRBJ1-1; D: TRBD1; DNA: TGTGCCAGCAGTGCGTCCGGGACAGGGAACACTGAAGCTTTCTTT; CDR3: CASSASGTGNTEAFF
V: TRBV5-1; size: NA; J: TRBJ1-3; D: NA; DNA: TGCGCCAGCAGCTTGGGATACAGGGCGTCGGGAAACACCATATATTTT; CDR3: CASSLGYRASGNTIYF
V: TRBV5-6; size: NA; J: TRBJ2-6; D: NA; DNA: TGTGCCAGCAGCTTCGGGACTGGGGCCAACGTCCTGACTTTC; CDR3: CASSFGTGANVLTF
V: TRBV27; size: once; J: TRBJ2-1; D: NA; DNA: TGTGCCAGCAGCCCGGGCTACGGGAGCAATCGGCGGGAGCAGTTCTTC; CDR3: CASSPGYGSNRREQFF
V: TRBV4-2; size: NA; J: TRBJ2-7; D: NA; DNA: TGTGCCAGCAGCCCTCCGATGAGGGAAACTACCTACGAGCAGTACTTC; CDR3: CASSPPMRETTYEQYF
V: TRBV2; size: NA; J: TRBJ2-3; D: NA; DNA: TGTGCCAGCAGTGAGACTCAGGGGAGCACAGATACGCAGTATTTT; CDR3: CASSETQGSTDTQYF
V: TRBV7-9; size: NA; J: TRBJ1-1; D: NA; DNA: TGTGCCAGCAGCTTTATAGCTGGGGGGGGTAAACCTGAAGCTTTCTTT; CDR3: CASSFIAGGGKPEAFF
V: TRBV10-3; size: NA; J: TRBJ2-7; D: TRBD1; DNA: TGTGCCATCAGCGCGACAGGGCCCCAGGAGCAGTACTTC; CDR3: CAISATGPQEQYF
V: TRBV5-1; size: few; J: TRBJ2-3; D: NA; DNA: TGCGCCAGCAGCTTGATACGGGAGAGAGGGACAGATACGCAGTATTTT; CDR3: CASSLIRERGTDTQYF
V: TRBV5-6; size: NA; J: TRBJ2-7; D: TRBD2; DNA: TGTGCCAGCAGCTTACGGGGTAGCGGGAGGGTCGAGCAGTACTTC; CDR3: CASSLRGSGRVEQYF
V: TRBV27; size: NA; J: TRBJ2-1; D: NA; DNA: TGTGCCAGCAGTTTTGGGAGCGGATCCTACAATGAGCAGTTCTTC; CDR3: CASSFGSGSYNEQFF
V: TRBV28; size: once; J: TRBJ2-5; D: NA; DNA: TGTGCCAGCAGAACTGACTATCCGGAGACCCAGTACTTC; CDR3: CASRTDYPETQYF
V: TRBV29-1; size: NA; J: TRBJ2-1; D: NA; DNA: TGCAGCGTTGAGCGGCGGAATGAGCAGTTCTTC; CDR3: CSVERRNEQFF
V: TRBV15; size: NA; J: TRBJ1-5; D: NA; DNA: TGTGCCACCAGCAGAGCCCGGAGCAATCAGCCCCAGCATTTT; CDR3: CATSRARSNQPQHF
V: TRBV4-3; size: NA; J: TRBJ2-1; D: NA; DNA: TGCGCCAGCAGCCGGTACCGGGACGGGGGCTACAATGAGCAGTTCTTC; CDR3: CASSRYRDGGYNEQFF
V: TRBV5-1; size: NA; J: TRBJ1-1; D: TRBD1; DNA: TGCGCCAGCAGCTGGGGGGACAGCATGAACACTGAAGCTTTCTTT; CDR3: CASSWGDSMNTEAFF
V: TRBV28; size: NA; J: TRBJ2-7; D: TRBD1; DNA: TGTGCCAGCAGCCAAACCAGGGACAGGACCAAATACGAGCAGTACTTC; CDR3: CASSQTRDRTKYEQYF
V: TRBV5-1; size: NA; J: TRBJ1-1; D: NA; DNA: TGCGCCAGCAGCTGGGGGGGACAGAACACTGAAGCTTTCTTT; CDR3: CASSWGGQNTEAFF
V: TRBV18; size: NA; J: TRBJ1-2; D: NA; DNA: TGTGCCAGCTCACCACCGTGGCAGATCTATGGCTACACCTTC; CDR3: CASSPPWQIYGYTF
V: TRBV7-9; size: once; J: TRBJ1-2; D: TRBD1; DNA: TGTGCCAGCAGCCCGCCGGGACAGGGGGACTATGACTACACCTTC; CDR3: CASSPPGQGDYDYTF
V: TRBV28; size: once; J: TRBJ1-2; D: TRBD1; DNA: TGTGCCAGCAGTTCCTCCGGGACAGGGCACTATGGCTACACCTTC; CDR3: CASSSSGTGHYGYTF
V: TRBV7-2; size: NA; J: TRBJ1-1; D: NA; DNA: TGTGCCAGCAGCGCGGTCTCTACTGAAGCTTTCTTT; CDR3: CASSAVSTEAFF
V: TRBV29-1; size: NA; J: TRBJ2-4; D: NA; DNA: TGCAGCGTTGAAGTCGAGTCCAAAAACATTCAGTACTTC; CDR3: CSVEVESKNIQYF
V: TRBV28; size: NA; J: TRBJ1-2; D: NA; DNA: TGTGCCAGCAGTCGGAGGGACTGGGGCTACACCTTC; CDR3: CASSRRDWGYTF
V: TRBV7-6; size: NA; J: TRBJ2-5; D: TRBD2; DNA: TGTGCCAGCAGCGGGGGGGGATTCCAGTACTTC; CDR3: CASSGGGFQYF
V: TRBV6-5; size: NA; J: TRBJ1-1; D: NA; DNA: TGTGCCACCAGGGGCAGACCGAACACTGAAGCTTTCTTT; CDR3: CATRGRPNTEAFF
V: TRBV6-5; size: NA; J: TRBJ2-3; D: NA; DNA: TGTGCCAGCAGTTTGGGGCAAGATACGCAGTATTTT; CDR3: CASSLGQDTQYF
V: TRBV5-8; size: few; J: TRBJ2-1; D: NA; DNA: TGTGCCAGCAGCCGCCTGGCGGTACCCTACAATGAGCAGTTCTTC; CDR3: CASSRLAVPYNEQFF
V: TRBV18; size: NA; J: TRBJ2-7; D: NA; DNA: TGTGCCAGCTCACCACTACCGGGGTCCTACGAGCAGTACTTC; CDR3: CASSPLPGSYEQYF
V: TRBV6-5; size: few; J: TRBJ1-2; D: NA; DNA: TGTGCCAGCAGTTACTCTGGCAGGGGACACAATGGCTACACCTTC; CDR3: CASSYSGRGHNGYTF
V: TRBV7-8; size: once; J: TRBJ2-7; D: NA; DNA: TGTGCCAGCAGCTCGGACTTGGAGGGCGAGCAGTACTTC; CDR3: CASSSDLEGEQYF
V: TRBV2; size: NA; J: TRBJ1-3; D: TRBD1; DNA: TGTGCCAGCAACCTGGGACAGGCCTCTGGAAACACCATATATTTT; CDR3: CASNLGQASGNTIYF
V: TRBV5-1; size: NA; J: TRBJ2-1; D: TRBD2; DNA: TGCGCCAGCAGCTTGGGTCTAGCGGGATACAATGAGCAGTTCTTC; CDR3: CASSLGLAGYNEQFF
V: TRBV27; size: few; J: TRBJ1-4; D: NA; DNA: TGTGCCAGCAGTTTCCTTCTCAATGAAAAACTGTTTTTT; CDR3: CASSFLLNEKLFF
V: TRBV7-9; size: once; J: TRBJ1-1; D: NA; DNA: TGTGCCAGCAGCTTAGGTGTAAGTCGGCGGGTGAACACTGAAGCTTTCTTT; CDR3: CASSLGVSRRVNTEAFF
V: TRBV15; size: NA; J: TRBJ2-3; D: NA; DNA: TGTGCCACCGGGCATGATAGCACAGATACGCAGTATTTT; CDR3: CATGHDSTDTQYF
V: TRBV28; size: once; J: TRBJ1-4; D: NA; DNA: TGTGCCAGCAGTTTCAGAATCCCTAATGAAAAACTGTTTTTT; CDR3: CASSFRIPNEKLFF
V: TRBV10-3; size: NA; J: TRBJ2-1; D: TRBD2; DNA: TGTGCCATCAGCACGACTAGCGGGAGAAAGGTTGGCAATGAGCAGTTCTTC; CDR3: CAISTTSGRKVGNEQFF
V: TRBV28; size: NA; J: TRBJ1-2; D: NA; DNA: TGTGCCACCCCTAGCGTCTATGGCTACACCTTC; CDR3: CATPSVYGYTF
V: TRBV6-6; size: NA; J: TRBJ2-7; D: TRBD2; DNA: TGTGCCAGCAGTAAACTAGCGGGTCCCTACGAGCAGTACTTC; CDR3: CASSKLAGPYEQYF
V: TRBV10-3; size: NA; J: TRBJ1-5; D: NA; DNA: TGTGCCATCTCCCCGGGGGGGGATCAGCCCCAGCATTTT; CDR3: CAISPGGDQPQHF
V: TRBV2; size: NA; J: TRBJ1-5; D: NA; DNA: TGTGCCAGCCGGCAGGGGCAAGTTCAGCCCCAGCATTTT; CDR3: CASRQGQVQPQHF
V: TRBV5-8; size: once; J: TRBJ1-5; D: NA; DNA: TGTGCCAGCAGCTTGGACAAAAATCAGCCCCAGCATTTT; CDR3: CASSLDKNQPQHF
V: TRBV9; size: NA; J: TRBJ1-2; D: TRBD1; DNA: TGTGCCAGCAGTCGTGACAGGGATCGAGGCTACACCTTC; CDR3: CASSRDRDRGYTF